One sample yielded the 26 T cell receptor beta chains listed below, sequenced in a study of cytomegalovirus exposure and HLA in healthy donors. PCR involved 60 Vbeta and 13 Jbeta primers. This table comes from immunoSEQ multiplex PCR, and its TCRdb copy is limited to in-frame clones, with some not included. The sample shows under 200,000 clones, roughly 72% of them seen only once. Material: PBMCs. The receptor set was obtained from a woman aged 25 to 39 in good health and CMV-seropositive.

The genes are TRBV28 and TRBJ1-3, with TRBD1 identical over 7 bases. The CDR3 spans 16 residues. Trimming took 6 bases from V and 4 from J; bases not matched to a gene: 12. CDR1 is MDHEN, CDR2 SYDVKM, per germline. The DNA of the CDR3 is TGTGCCAGCAGAACAAGACAGGGAGTATCAGGAAACACCATATATTTT. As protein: CASRTRQGVSGNTIYF.

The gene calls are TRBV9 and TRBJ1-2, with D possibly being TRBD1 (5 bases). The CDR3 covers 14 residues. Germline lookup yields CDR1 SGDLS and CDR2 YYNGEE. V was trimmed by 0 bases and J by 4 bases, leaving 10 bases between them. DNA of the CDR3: TGTGCCAGCAGCGTAGCGGCTCAGGGCTATGGCTACACCTTC. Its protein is CASSVAAQGYGYTF.

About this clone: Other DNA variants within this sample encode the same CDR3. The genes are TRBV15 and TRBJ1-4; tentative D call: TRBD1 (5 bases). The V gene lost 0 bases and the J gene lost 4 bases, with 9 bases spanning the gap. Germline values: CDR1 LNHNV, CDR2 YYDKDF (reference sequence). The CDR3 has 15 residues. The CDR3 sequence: CATSRDRASNEKLFF. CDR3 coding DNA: TGTGCCACCAGCAGAGACAGGGCCAGTAATGAAAAACTGTTTTTT.

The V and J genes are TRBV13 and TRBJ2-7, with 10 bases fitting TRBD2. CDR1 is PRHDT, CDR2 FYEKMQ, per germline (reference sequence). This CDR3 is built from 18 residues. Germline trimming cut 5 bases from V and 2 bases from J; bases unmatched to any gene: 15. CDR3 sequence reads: CASSLQGTSDRRPYEQYF. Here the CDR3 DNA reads TGTGCCAGCAGCCTCCAAGGGACTAGCGATCGGCGGCCCTACGAGCAGTACTTC.

The CDR3 protein is CASSAAGRDTQYF. The CDR3 DNA reads TGTGCCAGCAGCGCCGCTGGGAGGGATACGCAGTATTTT. V and J are TRBV5-6 and TRBJ2-3; perhaps TRBD2 as D (6 bases). The CDR3 runs 13 residues. The V gene lost 4 bases and the J gene lost 6 bases, with 12 bases spanning the gap. CDR1 is SGHDT, CDR2 YYEEEE, per germline. Filled out from reference TRBV5-6 and TRBJ2-3, the complete variable domain reads DAGVTQSPTHLIKTRGQQVTLRCSPKSGHDTVSWYQQALGQGPQFIFQYYEEEERQRGNFPDRFSGHQFPNYSSELNVNALLLGDSALYLCASSAAGRDTQYFGPGTRLTVL.

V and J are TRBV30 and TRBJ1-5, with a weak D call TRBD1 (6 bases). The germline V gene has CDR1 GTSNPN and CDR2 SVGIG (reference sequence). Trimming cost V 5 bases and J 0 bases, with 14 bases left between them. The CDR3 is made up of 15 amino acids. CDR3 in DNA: TGTGCCTGGCCCTCCAGGACAGATAGCAATCAGCCCCAGCATTTT. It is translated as CAWPSRTDSNQPQHF.

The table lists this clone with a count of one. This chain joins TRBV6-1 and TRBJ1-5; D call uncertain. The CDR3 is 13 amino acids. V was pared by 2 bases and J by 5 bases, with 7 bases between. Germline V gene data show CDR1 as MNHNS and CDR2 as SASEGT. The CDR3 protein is CASSELRDQPQHF. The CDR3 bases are TGTGCCAGCAGTGAATTGCGGGATCAGCCCCAGCATTTT.

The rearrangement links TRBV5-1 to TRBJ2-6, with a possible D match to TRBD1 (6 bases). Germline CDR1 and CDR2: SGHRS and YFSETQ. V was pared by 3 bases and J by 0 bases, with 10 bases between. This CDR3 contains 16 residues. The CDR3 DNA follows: TGCGCCAGCAGCTCGGACAGAGGCTCTGGGGCCAACGTCCTGACTTTC. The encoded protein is CASSSDRGSGANVLTF.

CDR3 loop: CASSPRPPGQVGGNYGYTF. As DNA, the CDR3 is TGTGCCAGCAGCCCTCGTCCCCCGGGACAGGTCGGTGGTAACTATGGCTACACCTTC. V usage is TRBV9 and J usage is TRBJ1-2, with 8 bases identical to TRBD1. Germline CDR1 is SGDLS and CDR2 is YYNGEE. This CDR3 has 19 residues. The V and J ends lost 4 bases and 1 base, in that order; junction bases with no gene match: 18. Full variable domain (outside the CDR3, taken from reference TRBV9 and TRBJ1-2): DSGVTQTPKHLITATGQRVTLRCSPRSGDLSVYWYQQSLDQGLQFLIQYYNGEERAKGNILERFSAQQFPDLHSELNLSSLELGDSALYFCASSPRPPGQVGGNYGYTFGSGTRLTVV.

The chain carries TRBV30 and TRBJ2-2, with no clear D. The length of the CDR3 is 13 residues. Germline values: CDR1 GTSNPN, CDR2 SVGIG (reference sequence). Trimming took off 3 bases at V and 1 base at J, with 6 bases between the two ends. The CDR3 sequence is CAWRALNTGELFF. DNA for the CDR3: TGTGCCTGGAGAGCTTTGAACACCGGGGAGCTGTTTTTT.

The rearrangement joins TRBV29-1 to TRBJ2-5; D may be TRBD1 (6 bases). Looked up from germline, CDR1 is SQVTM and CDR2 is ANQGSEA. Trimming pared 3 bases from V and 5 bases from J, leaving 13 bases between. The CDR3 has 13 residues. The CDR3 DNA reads TGCAGCGTTGAGTCAGGGGCCCGGGAGACCCAGTACTTC. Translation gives CSVESGARETQYF.

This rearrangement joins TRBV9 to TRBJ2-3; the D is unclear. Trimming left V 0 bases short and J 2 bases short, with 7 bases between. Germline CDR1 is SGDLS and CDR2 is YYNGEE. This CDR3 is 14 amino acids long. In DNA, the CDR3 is TGTGCCAGCAGCGTAGTACAGAACACAGATACGCAGTATTTT. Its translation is CASSVVQNTDTQYF.

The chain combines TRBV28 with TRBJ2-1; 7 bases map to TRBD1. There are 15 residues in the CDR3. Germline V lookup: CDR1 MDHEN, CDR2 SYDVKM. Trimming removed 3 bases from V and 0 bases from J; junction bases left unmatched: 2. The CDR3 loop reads CASSFGTDSYNEQFF. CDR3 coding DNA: TGTGCCAGCAGTTTTGGGACAGACTCCTACAATGAGCAGTTCTTC. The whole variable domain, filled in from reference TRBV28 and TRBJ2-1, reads DVKVTQSSRYLVKRTGEKVFLECVQDMDHENMFWYRQDPGLGLRLIYFSYDVKMKEKGDIPEGYSVSREKKERFSLILESASTNQTSMYLCASSFGTDSYNEQFFGPGTRLTVL.

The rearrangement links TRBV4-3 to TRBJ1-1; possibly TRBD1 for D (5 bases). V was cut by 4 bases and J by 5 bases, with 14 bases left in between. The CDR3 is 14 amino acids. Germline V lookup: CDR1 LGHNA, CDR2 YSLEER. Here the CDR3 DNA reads TGCGCCAGCAGCCCCAGGGTTGGAGAGACTGAAGCTTTCTTT. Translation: CASSPRVGETEAFF.

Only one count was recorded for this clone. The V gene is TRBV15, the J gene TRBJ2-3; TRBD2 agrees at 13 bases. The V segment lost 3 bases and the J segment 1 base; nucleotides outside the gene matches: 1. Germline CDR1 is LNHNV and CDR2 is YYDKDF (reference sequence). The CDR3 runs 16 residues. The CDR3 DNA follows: TGTGCCACCAGCAGTGGGACTAGCGGGGGCACAGATACGCAGTATTTT. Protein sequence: CATSSGTSGGTDTQYF.

For the CDR3, the DNA is TGTGCCAGCAGCTTAGGGGCAGGCAAGCAGTACTTC. Its translation: CASSLGAGKQYF. V gene TRBV7-7 combines with J gene TRBJ2-7; D remains ambiguous. V lost 1 base and J 8 bases, leaving 9 bases between the germline ends. CDR1 is SSHAT and CDR2 is FNYEAQ in the germline V gene (reference sequence). CDR3 length: 12 amino acids.

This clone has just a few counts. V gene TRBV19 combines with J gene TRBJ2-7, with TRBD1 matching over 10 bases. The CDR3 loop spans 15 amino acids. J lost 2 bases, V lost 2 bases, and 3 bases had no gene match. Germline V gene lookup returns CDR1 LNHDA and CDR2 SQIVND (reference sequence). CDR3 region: CASSIRQGAAYEQYF. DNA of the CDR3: TGTGCCAGTAGTATAAGACAGGGGGCAGCCTACGAGCAGTACTTC.

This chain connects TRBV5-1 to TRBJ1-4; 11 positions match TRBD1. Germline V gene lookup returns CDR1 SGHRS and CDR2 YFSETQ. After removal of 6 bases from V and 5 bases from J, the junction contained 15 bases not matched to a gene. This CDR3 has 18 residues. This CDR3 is CASTPGQGVVRGNEKLFF. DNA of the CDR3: TGCGCCAGCACCCCGGGACAGGGGGTTGTGAGAGGGAATGAAAAACTGTTTTTT. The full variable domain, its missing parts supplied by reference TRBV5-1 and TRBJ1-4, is KAGVTQTPRYLIKTRGQQVTLSCSPISGHRSVSWYQQTPGQGLQFLFEYFSETQRNKGNFPGRFSGRQFSNSRSEMNVSTLELGDSALYLCASTPGQGVVRGNEKLFFGSGTQLSVL.

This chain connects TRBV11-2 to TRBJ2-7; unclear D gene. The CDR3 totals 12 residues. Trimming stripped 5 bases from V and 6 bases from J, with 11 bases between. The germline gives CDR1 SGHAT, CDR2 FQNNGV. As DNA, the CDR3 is TGTGCCAGCAGCCCAGGCTATGTCGAGCAGTACTTC. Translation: CASSPGYVEQYF.

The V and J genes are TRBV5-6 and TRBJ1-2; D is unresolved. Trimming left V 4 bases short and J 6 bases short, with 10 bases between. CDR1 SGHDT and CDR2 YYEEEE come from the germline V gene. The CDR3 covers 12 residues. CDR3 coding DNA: TGTGCCAGCAGCGTCCAGGTGAATGGCTACACCTTC. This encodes CASSVQVNGYTF. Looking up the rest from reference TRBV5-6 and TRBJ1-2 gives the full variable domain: DAGVTQSPTHLIKTRGQQVTLRCSPKSGHDTVSWYQQALGQGPQFIFQYYEEEERQRGNFPDRFSGHQFPNYSSELNVNALLLGDSALYLCASSVQVNGYTFGSGTRLTVV.

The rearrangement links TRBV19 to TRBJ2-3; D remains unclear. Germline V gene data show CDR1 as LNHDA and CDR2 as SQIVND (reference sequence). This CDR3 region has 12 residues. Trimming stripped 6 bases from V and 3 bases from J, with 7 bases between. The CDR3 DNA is TGTGCCAGTAGCCCTCGGACAGATACGCAGTATTTT. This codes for CASSPRTDTQYF. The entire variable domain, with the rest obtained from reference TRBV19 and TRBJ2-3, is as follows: DGGITQSPKYLFRKEGQNVTLSCEQNLNHDAMYWYRQDPGQGLRLIYYSQIVNDFQKGDIAEGYSVSREKKESFPLTVTSAQKNPTAFYLCASSPRTDTQYFGPGTRLTVL.

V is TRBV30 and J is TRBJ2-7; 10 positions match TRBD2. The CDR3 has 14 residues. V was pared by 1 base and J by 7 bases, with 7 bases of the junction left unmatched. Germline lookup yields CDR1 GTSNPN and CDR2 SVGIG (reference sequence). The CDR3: CAWSALAGVLEQYF. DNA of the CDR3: TGTGCCTGGAGTGCCCTAGCGGGAGTTCTTGAGCAGTACTTC.

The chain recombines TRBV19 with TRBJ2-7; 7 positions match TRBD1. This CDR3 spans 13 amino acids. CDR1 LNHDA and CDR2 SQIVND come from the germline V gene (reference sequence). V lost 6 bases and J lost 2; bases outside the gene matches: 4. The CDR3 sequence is CASSPGQTYEQYF. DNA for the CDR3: TGTGCCAGTAGCCCGGGACAGACCTACGAGCAGTACTTC.

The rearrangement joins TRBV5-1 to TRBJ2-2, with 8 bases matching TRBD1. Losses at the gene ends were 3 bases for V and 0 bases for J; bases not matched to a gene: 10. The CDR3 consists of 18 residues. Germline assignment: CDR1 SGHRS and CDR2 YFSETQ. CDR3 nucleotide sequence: TGCGCCAGCAGCTGGGGATTGGCAGGGGGCGCGAACACCGGGGAGCTGTTTTTT. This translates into CASSWGLAGGANTGELFF.

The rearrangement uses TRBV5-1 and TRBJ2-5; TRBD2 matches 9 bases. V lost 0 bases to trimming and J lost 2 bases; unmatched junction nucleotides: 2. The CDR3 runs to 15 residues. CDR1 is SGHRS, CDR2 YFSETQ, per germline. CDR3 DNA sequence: TGCGCCAGCAGCTTGGCTGCGGGGGGGCAAGAGACCCAGTACTTC. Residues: CASSLAAGGQETQYF.

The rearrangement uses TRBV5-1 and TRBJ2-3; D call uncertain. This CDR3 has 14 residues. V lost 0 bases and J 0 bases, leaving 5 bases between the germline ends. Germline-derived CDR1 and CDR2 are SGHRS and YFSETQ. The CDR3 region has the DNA TGCGCCAGCAGCTTGGCGTCCAGCACAGATACGCAGTATTTT. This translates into CASSLASSTDTQYF.